This T cell receptor beta chain was retrieved from a study of blood T cell repertoires in COVID-19. This table comes from immunoSEQ multiplex PCR, and its TCRdb copy is limited to in-frame clones, with some not included. The data contain over 250,000 clones, 80% to 90% of them singletons. CDR3 size: 14 residues. Germline V gives CDR1 MDHEN, CDR2 SYDVKM. V lost 2 bases, J lost 5 bases, and 9 bases lay in between. This clone was recorded only once. The chain uses TRBV28 and TRBJ1-4, with TRBD1 as a possible D gene (5 bases). The sequencing sample was made of peripheral blood. The receptor was isolated from a woman aged 45-59 years who had recovered from COVID-19. The CDR3 sequence: CASSLRAGNEKLFF. The CDR3 DNA follows: TGTGCCAGCAGTTTAAGGGCAGGGAATGAAAAACTGTTTTTT.